This is a list of T cell receptor beta chains from one sample in a study of T-cell memory formation after mild COVID-19. Using its own MiXCR run on the 5' RACE reads, TCRdb lists one record per CDR3 protein. The table has about 130,000 distinct CDR3 sequences, approximately 17% seen once. Sequencing was done on a sample of PBMCs or a T cell subset sorted from them (not recorded which). The source of these receptors is a man between 18 and 29 years old who had mild COVID-19 (a few samples of this study predate the infection). Cell type and time point are not known. The CDR3 runs from the conserved cysteine through the conserved F or W. Each record gives: V gene, clone size, D gene, J gene, CDR3 DNA, CDR3 protein. D genes are given only for firm matches. Clone size is stated in some rows and not others, as once, few, many or a class when expanded.

>TRBV7-9|few|-|TRBJ2-6
TGTGCCAGCAGCTTGTCGATCGGGCTTTTGGGCACTGGGGCCAACGTCCTGACTTTC
CASSLSIGLLGTGANVLTF
>TRBV27|-|-|TRBJ2-3
TGTGCCAGCAGTTTAGGGGGGATCCCCGGGGATACGCAGTATTTT
CASSLGGIPGDTQYF
>TRBV6-5|-|-|TRBJ1-2
TGTGCCAGCAGTGAGTGGTCCCAGACTAACTATGGCTACACCTTC
CASSEWSQTNYGYTF
>TRBV5-5|-|-|TRBJ2-2
TGTGCCAGCAGCATGGGGGTGAACACCGGGGAGCTGTTTTTT
CASSMGVNTGELFF
>TRBV24-1|-|-|TRBJ2-3
TGTGCCACCAGTGATTTAGGAGGGGGTAGCACAGATACGCAGTATTTT
CATSDLGGGSTDTQYF
>TRBV5-1|-|-|TRBJ2-3
TGCGCCAGCAGCCATAGTAATTCTGCAGATACGCAGTATTTT
CASSHSNSADTQYF
>TRBV5-1|many|TRBD2|TRBJ2-1
TGCGCCAGCAGCTTGGGGACTAGCGGGCGCAATGAGCAGTTCTTC
CASSLGTSGRNEQFF
>TRBV11-2|few|-|TRBJ2-2
TGTGCCAGCAGCCACGTCATGCGCGGCTCGAACACCGGGGAGCTGTTTTTT
CASSHVMRGSNTGELFF
>TRBV7-2|-|TRBD2|TRBJ2-1
TGTGCCAGCAGCCTCACCCCTTCTAGCGGGGGTCTAAATGAGCAGTTCTTC
CASSLTPSSGGLNEQFF
>TRBV7-3|few|TRBD2|TRBJ2-3
TGTGCCAGCAGCTTAGGGAGCGGGGGGGCCCTAGATACGCAGTATTTT
CASSLGSGGALDTQYF
>TRBV20-1|-|-|TRBJ2-1
TGCAGTGCTGAGTTATACAATGAGCAGTTCTTC
CSAELYNEQFF
>TRBV24-1|-|-|TRBJ1-5
TGTGCCACCAGTGACTCGGGACAAGTTTACTATAGCAATCAGCCCCAGCATTTT
CATSDSGQVYYSNQPQHF
>TRBV6-6|-|-|TRBJ1-1
TGTGCCAGCAGTTACCCCGGACAGCGGAATGAAGCTTTCTTT
CASSYPGQRNEAFF
>TRBV4-1|few|-|TRBJ1-1
TGCGCCAGCAGTGGACCGACAAAAGGGACTGAAGCTTTCTTT
CASSGPTKGTEAFF
>TRBV12-3/TRBV12-4|few|TRBD2|TRBJ2-1
TGTGCCAGCAGACCGACGGGGGGGCCCAATGAGCAGTTCTTC
CASRPTGGPNEQFF
>TRBV12-3/TRBV12-4|few|TRBD1|TRBJ1-2
TGTGCCAGCAGTTTAACCGGACAGGGGTTTGCTACTGAGGGCTACACCTTC
CASSLTGQGFATEGYTF
>TRBV7-2|few|-|TRBJ2-7
TGTGCCAGCAGCCAACCCTGGGGGGGCACCTACGAGCAGTACTTC
CASSQPWGGTYEQYF
>TRBV12-3/TRBV12-4|few|-|TRBJ1-1
TGTGCCAGCAGTTTGATCGGCGCGAACACTGAAGCTTTCTTT
CASSLIGANTEAFF
>TRBV12-3/TRBV12-4|-|-|TRBJ1-2
TGTGCCAGTAGCCTCGTCAATGGCTACACCTTC
CASSLVNGYTF
>TRBV18|few|-|TRBJ2-5
TGTGCCAGCTCACCATTGGACTGGGAGACCCAGTACTTC
CASSPLDWETQYF
>TRBV6-6|many|TRBD1|TRBJ2-1
TGTGCCATCTCAAGGGGGACAGGGGGCGGGAATGAGCAGTTCTTC
CAISRGTGGGNEQFF
>TRBV29-1|few|TRBD1|TRBJ2-1
TGCAGCGGGGACAGAGCAAATGAGCAGTTCTTC
CSGDRANEQFF
>TRBV27|-|-|TRBJ2-3
TGTGCCAGCAGTTTAAAGTATCCCCCAGATACGCAGTATTTT
CASSLKYPPDTQYF
>TRBV2|once|-|TRBJ2-2
TGTGCCAGCAGTGGGGACGGAAACCGAGGGAAGCTGTTTTTT
CASSGDGNRGKLFF
>TRBV12-3/TRBV12-4|many|-|TRBJ2-7
TGTGCCAGCACCCGTGGCAGGGGAGGCGAGCAGTACTTC
CASTRGRGGEQYF
>TRBV24-1|few|TRBD1|TRBJ1-1
TGTGCCACCAGTGACTCTCCCGGGACAGGGTTTACTGAAGCTTTCTTT
CATSDSPGTGFTEAFF
>TRBV6-2/TRBV6-3|few|-|TRBJ2-1
TGTGCCAGCAGTTACGGGCAGGGCTACAATGAGCAGTTCTTC
CASSYGQGYNEQFF
>TRBV4-3|few|-|TRBJ1-4
TGCGCCAGCGGACCGGGGAGAGAAAAACTGTTTTTT
CASGPGREKLFF
>TRBV5-4|-|-|TRBJ2-4
TGTGCCAGCAGCTTCGGAAGGGCCCTAGCCAAAAACATTCAGTACTTC
CASSFGRALAKNIQYF
>TRBV2|-|-|TRBJ1-1
TGTGCCAGCAGTGAGAACAGGCGGGCTTTCTTT
CASSENRRAFF
>TRBV11-2|few|-|TRBJ1-5
TGTGCCAGCAGCTCCTCTTCCGGGACGGCGAATCAGCCCCAGCATTTT
CASSSSSGTANQPQHF
>TRBV5-5|-|TRBD1|TRBJ2-5
TGTGCCAGCAGCTTCGCGCCGGGACAGGGGGAGACCCAGTACTTC
CASSFAPGQGETQYF